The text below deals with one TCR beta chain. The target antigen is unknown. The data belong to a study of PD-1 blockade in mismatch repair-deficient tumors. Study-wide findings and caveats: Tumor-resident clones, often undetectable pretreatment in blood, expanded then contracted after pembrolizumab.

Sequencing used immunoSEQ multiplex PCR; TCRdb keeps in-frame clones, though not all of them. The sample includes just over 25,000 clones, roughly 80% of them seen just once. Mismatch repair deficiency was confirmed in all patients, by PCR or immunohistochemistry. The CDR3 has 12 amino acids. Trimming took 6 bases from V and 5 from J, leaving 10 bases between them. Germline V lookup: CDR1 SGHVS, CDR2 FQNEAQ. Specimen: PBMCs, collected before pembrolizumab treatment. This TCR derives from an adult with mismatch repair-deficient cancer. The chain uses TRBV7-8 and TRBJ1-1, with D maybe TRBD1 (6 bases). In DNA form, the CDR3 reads TGTGCCAGCAGTACAGGGTTTACTGAAGCTTTCTTT. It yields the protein CASSTGFTEAFF. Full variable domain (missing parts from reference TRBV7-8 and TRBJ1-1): GAGVSQSPRYKVAKRGQDVALRCDPISGHVSLFWYQQALGQGPEFLTYFQNEAQLDKSGLPSDRFFAERPEGSVSTLKIQRTQQEDSAVYLCASSTGFTEAFFGQGTRLTVV.